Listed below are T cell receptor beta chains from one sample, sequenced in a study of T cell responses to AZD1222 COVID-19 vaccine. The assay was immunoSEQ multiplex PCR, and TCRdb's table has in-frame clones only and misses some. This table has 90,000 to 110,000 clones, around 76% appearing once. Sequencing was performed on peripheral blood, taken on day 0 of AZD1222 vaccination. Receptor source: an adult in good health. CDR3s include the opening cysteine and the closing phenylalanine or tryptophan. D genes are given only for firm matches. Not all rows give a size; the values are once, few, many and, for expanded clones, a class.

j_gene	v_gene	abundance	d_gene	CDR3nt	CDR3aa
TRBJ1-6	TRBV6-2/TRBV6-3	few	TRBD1	TGTGCCAGCAGTTACTCGGGACAGCCACCTTCACCCCTCCACTTT	CASSYSGQPPSPLHF
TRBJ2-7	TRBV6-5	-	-	TGTGCCAGCAGTCCCCTTCCTGGGGATACCTACGAGCAGTACTTC	CASSPLPGDTYEQYF
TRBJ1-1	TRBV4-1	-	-	TGCGCCAGCAGCCAGGCCCCGACAGGCACTGAAGCTTTCTTT	CASSQAPTGTEAFF
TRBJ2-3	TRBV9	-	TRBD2	TGTGCCAGCAGCACGCCCCTCGGCGGGGGGGGCACAGATACGCAGTATTTT	CASSTPLGGGGTDTQYF
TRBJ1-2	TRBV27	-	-	TGTGCCAGCAGTCTCAGTTCTAACTATGGCTACACCTTC	CASSLSSNYGYTF
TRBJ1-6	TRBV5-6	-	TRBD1	TGTGCCAGCAGCGTAAGACAGGGTAGCTATAATTCACCCCTCCACTTT	CASSVRQGSYNSPLHF
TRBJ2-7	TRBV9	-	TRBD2	TGTGCCAGCAGCCCGCTGGTAGCGGGGCCTGACGAGCAGTACTTC	CASSPLVAGPDEQYF
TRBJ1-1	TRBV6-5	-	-	TGTGCCAGCGCCCAGACAGGAAACACTGAAGCTTTCTTT	CASAQTGNTEAFF
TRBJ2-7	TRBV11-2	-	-	TGTGCCAGCAGCTTAGGAGCTAGCTCCTACGAGCAGTACTTC	CASSLGASSYEQYF
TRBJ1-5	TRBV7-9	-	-	TGTGCCAGCAGCGTATCGGGACCACAGCCCCAGCATTTT	CASSVSGPQPQHF
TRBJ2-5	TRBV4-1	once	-	TGCGCCAGCAGGGAGTCCGGTCTCGGACGCCAGTACTTC	CASRESGLGRQYF
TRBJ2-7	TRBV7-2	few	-	TGTGCCAGCAGCTCCGGGGTCTACTCCTACGAGCAGTACTTC	CASSSGVYSYEQYF
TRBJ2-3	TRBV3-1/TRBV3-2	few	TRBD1	TGTGCCAGCAGCACCACCGGACAGGCGTATACGCAGTATTTT	CASSTTGQAYTQYF
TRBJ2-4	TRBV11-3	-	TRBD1	TGTGCCAGCAGCTTAGGGACAGGGACAGCAAACATTCAGTACTTC	CASSLGTGTANIQYF
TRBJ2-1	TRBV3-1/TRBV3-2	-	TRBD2	TGTGCCAGCAGCCTCCGACTAGCGGGGGGGTACGAGCAGTTCTTC	CASSLRLAGGYEQFF
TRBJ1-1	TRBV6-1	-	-	TGTGCCAGCAGTCGCCCCACGAACACTGAAGCTTTCTTT	CASSRPTNTEAFF
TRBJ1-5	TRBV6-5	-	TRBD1	TGTGCCAGCAGTCCCGGACAGGGGGCTGTTCAGCCCCAGCATTTT	CASSPGQGAVQPQHF
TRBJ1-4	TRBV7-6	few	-	TGTGCCAGCAGCCCAGGAGGGATGGCTAATGAAAAACTGTTTTTT	CASSPGGMANEKLFF
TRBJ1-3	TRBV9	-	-	TGTGCCAGCAGCGTACTCGGGGTCCACTCTGGAAACACCATATATTTT	CASSVLGVHSGNTIYF
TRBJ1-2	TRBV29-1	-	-	TGCAGCGTTGGGGCAGGAGGGAATGGCTACACCTTC	CSVGAGGNGYTF
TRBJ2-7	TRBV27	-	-	TGTGCCAGCAGTTCACCGAACGACAGGCATTTTTACGAGCAGTACTTC	CASSSPNDRHFYEQYF
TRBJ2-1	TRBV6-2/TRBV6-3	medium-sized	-	TGTGCCAGCAGTCCCCGTGGAGGCATTCTTAGCTCCTACAATGAGCAGTTCTTC	CASSPRGGILSSYNEQFF
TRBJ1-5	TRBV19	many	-	TGTGCCAGTAGTATCGCGTCGGGACGCCCTAATCAGCCCCAGCATTTT	CASSIASGRPNQPQHF
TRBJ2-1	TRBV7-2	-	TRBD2	TGTGCCAGCAGCCTAGGGACTAGCAATGAGCAGTTCTTC	CASSLGTSNEQFF
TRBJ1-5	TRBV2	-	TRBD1	TGTGCCAGCAGCAGGACAGGGGGCCCCCTCAATCAGCCCCAGCATTTT	CASSRTGGPLNQPQHF
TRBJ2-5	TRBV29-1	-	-	TGCAGCGTTGCCCCGGCGGAGGAGACCCAGTACTTC	CSVAPAEETQYF
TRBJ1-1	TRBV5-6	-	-	TGTGCCAGCAGCTTGGGAGGCTCTGACGGAGCTTTCTTT	CASSLGGSDGAFF
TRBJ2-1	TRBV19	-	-	TGTGCCAGTAGTATTTCGGCGGGATGGGACTCCTACAATGAGCAGTTCTTC	CASSISAGWDSYNEQFF
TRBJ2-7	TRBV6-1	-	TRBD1	TGTGCCAGCAGTGAATTTCAGAGACAGGGAATCGACGAGCAGTACTTC	CASSEFQRQGIDEQYF
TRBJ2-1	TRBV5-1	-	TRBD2	TGCGCCAGCAGTCCTGGGACTAGCGGGGTCGATGAGCAGTTCTTC	CASSPGTSGVDEQFF